Each of the 13 T cell receptor beta chains below was sequenced from the same sample in a study of blood T cell repertoires in COVID-19. Clones were sequenced by immunoSEQ multiplex PCR, and TCRdb holds only the in-frame ones, with some missing. There are about 390,000 clones in the sample; roughly 89% occur only once, and about a tenth lies in the top ten. Sequenced: PBMCs or T cells enriched from blood (not recorded which). The origin of the receptors is a woman aged 45-60 years who had recovered from COVID-19.

This chain connects TRBV11-2 to TRBJ1-6; tentative D call: TRBD1 (6 bases). With 6 bases removed from V and 4 bases from J, the gap between germline ends came to 19 bases. The CDR3 covers 17 residues. Germline V gene sequence: CDR1 SGHAT, CDR2 FQNNGV. DNA of the CDR3: TGTGCCAGCAGTCTTACAGGGCGCGGGGGGTATAATTCACCCCTCCACTTT. Translation gives CASSLTGRGGYNSPLHF.

The rearrangement joins TRBV6-2 or TRBV6-3 to TRBJ1-5; TRBD1 matches at 7 bases. J was trimmed by 4 bases and V by 5 bases; bases with no gene match: 11. The CDR3 has 16 amino acids. The germline V gene has CDR1 MNHEY and CDR2 SVGEGT. DNA of the CDR3: TGTGCCAGCAGTCGCCGGGACAGCTTGGGGAATCAGCCCCAGCATTTT. Protein product: CASSRRDSLGNQPQHF.

V is TRBV7-9 and J is TRBJ2-7; 10 nucleotides align to TRBD1. V shed 5 bases and J 4 bases; nucleotides not matched to a gene: 11. This CDR3 spans 16 amino acids. Per germline, CDR1 SEHNR and CDR2 FQNEAQ (reference sequence). CDR3 sequence (DNA): TGTGCCAGCAGCGCACCGGGACAGGGGTTGGGGTACGAGCAGTACTTC. Encoded protein: CASSAPGQGLGYEQYF.

A word on this clone: The sample has other DNA sequences that encode this CDR3 too. V is TRBV27 and J is TRBJ1-2, with D possibly being TRBD1 (6 bases). This CDR3 comprises 13 residues. V dropped 2 bases and J dropped 3 bases, with 7 bases sitting between them. Germline CDR1 reads MNHEY; CDR2 reads SMNVEV (reference sequence). This CDR3 is CASSLQGYYGYTF. The CDR3 DNA reads TGTGCCAGCAGTTTACAGGGGTACTATGGCTACACCTTC.

The rearrangement joins TRBV4-2 to TRBJ1-2; a weak D match, TRBD1 (6 bases). This CDR3 is built from 15 residues. V gave up 1 base and J gave up 2 bases, with 11 bases separating them. The germline gives CDR1 LGHNA, CDR2 YNFKEQ. In DNA, the CDR3 is TGTGCCAGCAGCCAAGGGGTTCAGGGGAACTATGGCTACACCTTC. Translating it yields CASSQGVQGNYGYTF.

The V gene is TRBV6-5, the J gene TRBJ2-7; 12 bases line up with TRBD2. The length of the CDR3 is 16 residues. V dropped 4 bases and J dropped 0; count of bases not matched to a gene: 4. Germline CDR1 and CDR2: MNHEY and SVGAGI. CDR3 DNA: TGTGCCAGCAGTTCCCGGACTAGCGGGGCCTCCTACGAGCAGTACTTC. Its translation is CASSSRTSGASYEQYF.

The V gene is TRBV5-6, the J gene TRBJ1-3; tentatively, D is TRBD1 (5 bases). Germline CDR1 and CDR2: SGHDT and YYEEEE. With 3 bases removed from V and 2 bases from J, the gap between germline ends came to 9 bases. The length of the CDR3 is 14 residues. Written as DNA, the CDR3 is TGTGCCAGCAGCTCCGGACAACCTGGAAACACCATATATTTT. This gives the protein CASSSGQPGNTIYF.

This clone came up once. The genes are TRBV5-4 and TRBJ2-2; perhaps TRBD2 as D (5 bases). V shed 0 bases and J shed 3 bases, with 15 bases lying between them. The CDR3 has 17 amino acids. Germline V gives CDR1 SGHNT, CDR2 YYREEE (reference sequence). The CDR3 DNA reads as TGTGCCAGCAGCTTGGCATTGGCTAGCAGAGACACCGGGGAGCTGTTTTTT. It translates to CASSLALASRDTGELFF.

This chain connects TRBV4-2 to TRBJ2-1; 9 bases fit TRBD2. Germline CDR1 LGHNA, CDR2 YNFKEQ. The CDR3 runs to 16 residues. Trimming took 4 bases from V and 3 from J; bases not matched to a gene: 7. The CDR3 loop is CASSRNLAGNYNEQFF. The CDR3 coding sequence is TGTGCCAGCAGCCGAAATCTAGCGGGGAACTACAATGAGCAGTTCTTC.

The chain combines TRBV9 with TRBJ2-2, with 9 bases fitting TRBD1. CDR1 SGDLS and CDR2 YYNGEE come from the germline V gene. This CDR3 is built from 16 residues. Losses at the gene ends were 0 bases for V and 6 bases for J; bases not matched to a gene: 6. CDR3 sequence: CASSVGQGGPSGELFF. The CDR3 coding sequence is TGTGCCAGCAGCGTAGGACAGGGGGGGCCTTCCGGGGAGCTGTTTTTT.

The chain recombines TRBV12-3 or TRBV12-4 with TRBJ1-6; 7 bases fit TRBD1. V lost 7 bases, J lost 7 bases, and 4 bases stayed unmatched. The CDR3 length is 13 residues. The CDR3 is CASTSQGNSPLHF. Written as DNA, the CDR3 is TGTGCCAGCACCTCACAGGGGAATTCACCCCTCCACTTT.

The genes are TRBV6-2 or TRBV6-3 and TRBJ2-5, with 9 bases identical to TRBD2. Losses at the gene ends were 2 bases for V and 4 bases for J; bases not matched to a gene: 11. Germline CDR1 MNHEY, CDR2 SVGEGT. CDR3 length: 17 amino acids. CDR3 amino acids: CASSYVGQRGVGETQYF. The CDR3 nucleotides read TGTGCCAGCAGTTACGTAGGTCAGCGGGGGGTCGGAGAGACCCAGTACTTC.

The chain joins TRBV6-7 to TRBJ1-5, with D unresolved. TRBV6-7 is filed as an ORF, its function uncertain. The CDR3 length is 11 residues. Trimming shortened V by 6 bases and J by 4 bases, and 4 bases separated the two germline ends. CDR3 DNA: TGTGCCAGCAGGTTAAATCAGCCCCAGCATTTT. Amino acids: CASRLNQPQHF.